Detailed here is one T cell receptor (beta chain). This clonotype appeared once. Its binding antigen is unknown. A much larger clone differs from this one at a single base, so this may be a read error. Relative to germline, V is 10 bases shorter and J is 9 bases shorter, with 18 bases between their ends. Including cysteine and phenylalanine, the CDR3 has 12 amino acids. The sequence is cut down to CDR3 DNA, 36 bases in frame from base 1. RNA was extracted from bulk unsorted tissue and checked for quality with a NanoDrop ND-1000 and an Agilent 2100. For the normal lung samples, distant non-tumor tissue was collected more than 3 cm away from the tumor edge. The donors were newly diagnosed lung cancer patients admitted for thoracic surgery in China from August to November 2014 who had not received prior chemotherapy. Patients who had received previous radiotherapy or chemotherapy, or who had another concurrent cancer, were excluded from the study. Pieces of surgical tissue measuring about 1-2.1 cm3 were kept in RNAlater solution and held at -80 degrees C until needed.

These data come from a study of tumor and adjacent non-tumor tissue in lung cancer (dated by TCRdb to between 2017 and 2018). The study in broad terms: The cohort included approximately 13 adenocarcinoma, 2 squamous cell carcinoma and 1 small cell lung cancer patients. The approximately 15 enrolled patients, of whom some ten were men and 5 were women, were aged about 31 to 76 years and were diagnosed with TNM stage I to III disease. In total, sequencing yielded 125,075,908 productive TCRbeta reads, which works out to an average of around 3.9 million reads per sample. The study compared bulk TCRbeta repertoires between lung tumor tissue and matched distant non-tumor lung tissue from 15 lung cancer patients. Fewer than 35 paired specimens, one tumor and one normal lung sample per patient, were profiled by TCRbeta CDR3 sequencing. Findings and caveats that apply to the study as a whole: Younger patients had significantly higher TCR diversity, and higher tumor TCR diversity was associated with shorter overall and disease-free survival. With only around 15 patients in the cohort, the authors noted that larger samples and more detailed clinical data are needed. The sequencing platform is not named in the methods, and unique molecular identifiers are not mentioned. TCR diversity (inverse Simpson) was significantly higher in tumor than in normal lung tissue (roughly 430 vs 170, P = 0.0075, Mann-Whitney U test). Peripheral blood was not sequenced, so blood TCRbeta repertoires in these lung cancer patients were not examined. A significantly larger cumulative share of the repertoire was made up by the top 100 clones in normal lung than in tumor tissue.

The library was made by multiplex PCR. The run used an Illumina HiSeq 2500. TCRbeta libraries were built by three rounds of nested PCR using primers (Table S4), following protocols modified from ARM-PCR. Before sequencing, PCR products in the 200-500 bp range were cut out of the gel and cleaned up using the QIAquick gel extraction kit. As for the authors' bioinformatics: Trimmomatic was used to clean the reads, FLASH was used to merge the reads into complete CDR3 sequences, and MiTCR was used to assign the reads to V(D)J germline segments. Clonal diversity was calculated as the inverse Simpson's index using VDJtools. A read counted as productive if the sequence was in-frame and lacked a premature stop codon. TCRdb reprocessing: public reads trimmed at Q25 with fastp, clones called with MiXCR, in-frame beta chains kept. Rows merge per CDR3 protein into single entries with the most common DNA and genes. The V and J calls were not made by the authors but by TCRdb's processing. For this sample there are around 99,000 distinct CDR3 sequences; 60% to 80% appear just once. The ten top clones hold under 20% of the sample.

This receptor was taken from a man in his sixties with non-small cell lung cancer. This chain joins TRBV12-3 or TRBV12-4 to TRBJ1-1; TRBD1 is a weak D gene call, 5 bases matching. Sequencing used distant non-tumor lung tissue. The nucleotides are TGTGCCAACCAGGGTATAGGGCCTAAAGCTTTCTTT. The resulting protein is CANQGIGPKAFF.